The next 20 T cell receptor beta chains were all read from a single sample in a study of identifying expanded T cells in peripheral blood. Produced via immunoSEQ multiplex PCR; TCRdb's table is partial and in-frame only. The sample holds under 150,000 clones, 65% to 90% seen once. The specimen sequenced was blood. Every receptor here comes from a person aged 18 to 70 in good health.

This clone came up a few times. The DNA of the CDR3 is TGTGCCAGTAATCAGCAGGGAGGGAATCAGCCCCAGCATTTT. This codes for CASNQQGGNQPQHF. The chain recombines TRBV19 with TRBJ1-5; perhaps TRBD1 as D (5 bases). This CDR3 comprises 14 residues. The germline V gene has CDR1 LNHDA and CDR2 SQIVND (reference sequence). The ends were cut back, 7 bases at V and 4 bases at J, with 14 bases in the middle.

In this sample, this clone turned up once. The rearrangement links TRBV7-9 to TRBJ2-7; possible D gene TRBD1, 6 bases. Germline loops: CDR1 SEHNR, CDR2 FQNEAQ (reference sequence). V shed 4 bases and J shed 2 bases, with 27 bases lying between them. CDR3 length equals 19 residues. This CDR3 reads CASSSTITHIQGQPYEQYF. CDR3 nucleotide sequence: TGTGCCAGCAGCTCCACGATCACGCATATTCAGGGGCAGCCCTACGAGCAGTACTTC.

The rearrangement uses TRBV5-1 and TRBJ2-1; 9 nucleotides match TRBD1. The CDR3 has 19 residues. Germline V gene data show CDR1 as SGHRS and CDR2 as YFSETQ. V was pared by 4 bases and J by 0 bases, with 14 bases of the junction left unmatched. CDR3 in amino acids: CASSPEGQGRAASYNEQFF. DNA of the CDR3: TGCGCCAGCAGCCCCGAGGGACAGGGAAGGGCGGCCTCCTACAATGAGCAGTTCTTC.

The chain carries TRBV5-1 and TRBJ1-2; no clear D. Trimming left V 0 bases short and J 3 bases short, with 12 bases between. The CDR3 has 15 residues. Germline V gene data show CDR1 as SGHRS and CDR2 as YFSETQ. The CDR3: CASSLEPFFDYGYTF. The CDR3 DNA follows: TGCGCCAGCAGCTTGGAGCCCTTCTTTGACTATGGCTACACCTTC.

The chain joins TRBV5-6 to TRBJ2-3; no clear D. The length of the CDR3 is 16 residues. Per the germline V gene, CDR1 is SGHDT and CDR2 is YYEEEE. Deletions cut 0 bases from V and 2 bases from J, with 13 bases between. CDR3 bases: TGTGCCAGCAGCTTGGAGAGGACCATTTACACAGATACGCAGTATTTT. It specifies CASSLERTIYTDTQYF.

The gene calls are TRBV4-3 and TRBJ2-3; 8 nucleotides line up with TRBD2. V lost 4 bases, J lost 0 bases, and 12 bases stayed unmatched. Germline loops: CDR1 LGHNA, CDR2 YSLEER. CDR3 length: 18 amino acids. The CDR3 DNA sequence: TGCGCCAGCAGCCGAGAACCCCACGGGGGGGCTAGCACAGATACGCAGTATTTT. This gives the protein CASSREPHGGASTDTQYF.

The gene calls are TRBV5-1 and TRBJ2-3; the match to TRBD1 covers 7 bases. Trimming at V came to 1 base and at J to 5 bases, leaving 4 bases not matched to a gene. CDR1 is SGHRS and CDR2 is YFSETQ in the germline V gene. The CDR3 covers 14 residues. The CDR3 reads CASSLSTGIDTQYF. CDR3 bases: TGCGCCAGCAGCTTGTCGACAGGGATAGATACGCAGTATTTT. Based on the CDR3 plus reference TRBV5-1 and TRBJ2-3, the full variable domain is KAGVTQTPRYLIKTRGQQVTLSCSPISGHRSVSWYQQTPGQGLQFLFEYFSETQRNKGNFPGRFSGRQFSNSRSEMNVSTLELGDSALYLCASSLSTGIDTQYFGPGTRLTVL.

The chain is built from TRBV7-2 and TRBJ2-5; 14 bases are shared with TRBD2. The V and J ends lost 4 bases and 1 base, in that order; junction bases with no gene match: 5. The CDR3 runs 17 residues. Germline V gene lookup returns CDR1 SGHTA and CDR2 FQGNSA. The CDR3 coding sequence is TGTGCCAGCAGCTCGAGACTAGCGGGGGGGACCCAAGAGACCCAGTACTTC. As protein: CASSSRLAGGTQETQYF.

The chain uses TRBV18 and TRBJ1-5; D possibly corresponds to TRBD1 (6 bases). Germline CDR1 is KGHSH and CDR2 is LQKENI. V was trimmed by 0 bases and J by 5 bases, leaving 17 bases between them. CDR3 length: 17 amino acids. For the CDR3, the DNA is TGTGCCAGCTCACCACCTAGTTCATCCAGGGGCGATCAGCCCCAGCATTTT. This gives the protein CASSPPSSSRGDQPQHF.

V and J are TRBV6-6 and TRBJ2-1, with a weak D call TRBD2 (5 bases). The germline V gene has CDR1 MNHNY and CDR2 SVGAGI (reference sequence). V gave up 0 bases and J gave up 7 bases, with 16 bases separating them. CDR3 size: 16 residues. The CDR3 is CASSYSNPSRLNEQFF. The CDR3 coding sequence is TGTGCCAGCAGTTACTCGAACCCTAGCCGGCTAAATGAGCAGTTCTTC.

The chain carries TRBV29-1 and TRBJ2-7; D gene ambiguous. V lost 4 bases to trimming and J lost 3 bases, with 7 bases between them. Germline loops: CDR1 SQVTM, CDR2 ANQGSEA. CDR3 length: 11 residues. The CDR3 sequence is CSVGDNYEQYF. The CDR3 coding sequence is TGCAGCGTTGGTGACAACTACGAGCAGTACTTC.

The J gene is TRBJ2-1, the V gene TRBV2; 7 nucleotides align to TRBD2. From germline, CDR1 is SNHLY and CDR2 FYNNEI. CDR3 length equals 14 residues. The V segment lost 5 bases and the J segment 2 bases; nucleotides outside the gene matches: 3. The CDR3 loop reads CASSWEGTYNEQFF. As DNA, the CDR3 is TGTGCCAGCAGTTGGGAGGGCACCTACAATGAGCAGTTCTTC. Full variable domain (rest looked up from reference TRBV2 and TRBJ2-1): EPEVTQTPSHQVTQMGQEVILRCVPISNHLYFYWYRQILGQKVEFLVSFYNNEISEKSEIFDDQFSVERPDGSNFTLKIRSTKLEDSAMYFCASSWEGTYNEQFFGPGTRLTVL.

The chain employs TRBV29-1 and TRBJ1-2; D unresolved. Looked up from germline, CDR1 is SQVTM and CDR2 is ANQGSEA. Trimming stripped 5 bases from V and 9 bases from J, with 13 bases between. This CDR3 has 11 residues. The CDR3 DNA is TGCAGCGTTTCAATCGGGCTTCGCTACACCTTC. This gives the protein CSVSIGLRYTF.

J is TRBJ2-3 and V is TRBV9; D not resolved. Germline CDR1 SGDLS, CDR2 YYNGEE. The CDR3 totals 14 residues. The V end lost 1 base, the J end lost 0 bases, and 6 bases lay between the germline ends. The CDR3 DNA follows: TGTGCCAGCAGCGTAAGGCCTAGCACAGATACGCAGTATTTT. It codes for CASSVRPSTDTQYF.

The chain combines TRBV14 with TRBJ2-3; possible D gene TRBD2, 7 bases. CDR1 and CDR2 from the germline V gene are SGHDN and FVKESK. V lost 1 base and J lost 6, with 20 bases in between. The CDR3 spans 17 residues. The CDR3 reads CASSQGDGGLLRDTQYF. The CDR3 coding sequence is TGTGCCAGCAGCCAAGGGGACGGGGGGCTCCTCAGGGATACGCAGTATTTT.

This CDR3 reads CASSLGSRDRLTF. CDR3 DNA: TGTGCCAGCAGCTTAGGATCTAGGGACAGGCTTACCTTC. V usage is TRBV7-2 and J usage is TRBJ1-2, with TRBD1 matching over 8 bases. The CDR3 runs 13 residues. Unmatched junction bases numbered 9, after V lost 1 base and J lost 14 bases. From germline, CDR1 is SGHTA and CDR2 FQGNSA.

The rearrangement joins TRBV5-6 to TRBJ1-3; D is uncertain. The CDR3 spans 15 residues. Germline CDR1 is SGHDT and CDR2 is YYEEEE. V was clipped by 0 bases and J by 0 bases, with 7 bases between them. DNA of the CDR3: TGTGCCAGCAGCTTGGCAGGCAGCTCTGGAAACACCATATATTTT. As protein: CASSLAGSSGNTIYF.

The CDR3 nucleotides read TGTGCCAGCAGTGTGTCCGGCAAGAACACTGAAGCTTTCTTT. This sequence encodes CASSVSGKNTEAFF. The chain links TRBV6-1 to TRBJ1-1; the D is unclear. Trimming left V 4 bases short and J 1 base short, with 10 bases between. In germline, CDR1 is MNHNS, CDR2 SASEGT. The CDR3 is 14 residues long.

The gene calls are TRBV7-2 and TRBJ2-7, with no clear D. V was cut by 1 base and J by 2 bases, with 15 bases left in between. In germline, CDR1 is SGHTA, CDR2 FQGNSA. The CDR3 sequence is 16 residues long. CDR3 amino acids: CASSLESVVGTYEQYF. The CDR3 region has the DNA TGTGCCAGCAGCTTAGAGTCAGTGGTTGGGACCTACGAGCAGTACTTC.

The chain has TRBV4-1 and TRBJ2-5; maybe TRBD2 (6 bases). Trimming removed 0 bases from V and 5 bases from J, with 13 bases in between. The CDR3 has 15 residues. Germline V lookup: CDR1 MGHRA, CDR2 YSYEKL. The CDR3: CASSQDGAGLETQYF. The CDR3 DNA sequence: TGCGCCAGCAGCCAAGATGGGGCGGGACTGGAGACCCAGTACTTC.